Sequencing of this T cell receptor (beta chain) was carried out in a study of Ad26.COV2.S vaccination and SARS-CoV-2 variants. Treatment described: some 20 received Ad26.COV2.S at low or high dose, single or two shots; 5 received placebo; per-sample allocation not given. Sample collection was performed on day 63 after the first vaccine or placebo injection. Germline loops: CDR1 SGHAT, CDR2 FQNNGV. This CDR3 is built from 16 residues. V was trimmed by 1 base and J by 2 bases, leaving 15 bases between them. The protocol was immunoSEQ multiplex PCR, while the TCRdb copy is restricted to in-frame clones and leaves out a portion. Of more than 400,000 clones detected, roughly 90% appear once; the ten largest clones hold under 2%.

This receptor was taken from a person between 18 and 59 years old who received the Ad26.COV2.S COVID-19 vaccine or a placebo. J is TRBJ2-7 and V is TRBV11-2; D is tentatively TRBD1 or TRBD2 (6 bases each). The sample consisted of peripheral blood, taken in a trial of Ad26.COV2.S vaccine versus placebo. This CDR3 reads CASSLVPGAGTYEQYF. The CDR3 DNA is TGTGCCAGCAGCTTAGTACCGGGGGCGGGAACCTACGAGCAGTACTTC.